This is a list of T cell receptor beta chains from one sample in a study of cytomegalovirus exposure and HLA in healthy donors. Only in-frame clones appear in the TCRdb table, and some are missing; sequencing was by immunoSEQ multiplex PCR. The sample records about 110,000 clones, approximately 76% being singletons. The sequenced sample was PBMCs. The receptors were sampled from a man younger than 35 in good health and CMV-seronegative. Both conserved end residues are part of each CDR3. Each record gives: V gene, J gene, clone size, D gene, CDR3 protein, CDR3 DNA. A D gene is named only where the DNA matches it firmly. Size is omitted from some rows. Given values are once, few, many or a class for expanded clones.

>TRBV28|TRBJ2-1|NA|TRBD2
CASSPGGVAREVNEQFF
TGTGCCAGCAGTCCCGGGGGGGTAGCCAGGGAGGTCAATGAGCAGTTCTTC
>TRBV19|TRBJ1-5|NA|NA
CASSMVPGSNQPQHF
TGTGCCAGTAGTATGGTCCCGGGTAGCAATCAGCCCCAGCATTTT
>TRBV13|TRBJ2-1|NA|TRBD1
CASSWTGAGEQFF
TGTGCCAGCAGCTGGACAGGGGCCGGTGAGCAGTTCTTC
>TRBV2|TRBJ1-2|NA|NA
CASSLLYGYTF
TGTGCCAGCAGCCTCCTCTATGGCTACACCTTC
>TRBV14|TRBJ1-2|NA|NA
CASSQVRGRGRGYTF
TGTGCCAGCAGCCAAGTCAGGGGCAGGGGCCGCGGCTACACCTTC
>TRBV2|TRBJ2-7|NA|TRBD2
CASSERGLAREQYF
TGTGCCAGCAGTGAAAGGGGACTAGCTCGGGAGCAGTACTTC
>TRBV15|TRBJ2-2|few|TRBD1
CATSSKATGAGELFF
TGTGCCACCAGCAGTAAAGCGACAGGGGCCGGGGAGCTGTTTTTT
>TRBV10-3|TRBJ1-5|NA|TRBD1
CAISKGRQGGNQPQHF
TGTGCCATCAGCAAGGGTAGGCAGGGGGGCAATCAGCCCCAGCATTTT
>TRBV19|TRBJ2-2|NA|NA
CASSIRAGLAGELFF
TGTGCCAGTAGTATTAGGGCAGGGTTGGCCGGGGAGCTGTTTTTT
>TRBV7-2|TRBJ2-1|NA|TRBD2
CASRLAGGRNYNEQFF
TGTGCCAGCAGGCTAGCGGGGGGGCGGAACTACAATGAGCAGTTCTTC
>TRBV19|TRBJ2-1|NA|TRBD1
CASSDRVVFSEQFF
TGTGCCAGTAGTGACAGGGTGGTTTTTAGTGAGCAGTTCTTC
>TRBV11-2|TRBJ2-1|NA|NA
CASSHGQKHNEQFF
TGTGCCAGCAGCCATGGTCAGAAACACAATGAGCAGTTCTTC
>TRBV4-3|TRBJ1-4|NA|NA
CASSQDSHKTQKLFF
TGCGCCAGCAGCCAAGATAGCCACAAAACCCAGAAACTGTTTTTT
>TRBV5-1|TRBJ2-3|NA|NA
CASSLRVDTQYF
TGCGCCAGCAGCCTCCGGGTGGATACGCAGTATTTT
>TRBV5-6|TRBJ1-4|few|TRBD1
CASSTRTGYNEKLFF
TGTGCCAGCAGCACCAGGACAGGGTATAATGAAAAACTGTTTTTT
>TRBV4-2|TRBJ2-1|NA|TRBD2
CASSQARPRGTILSYNEQFF
TGTGCCAGCAGCCAAGCCCGACCACGGGGGACTATCCTCTCCTACAATGAGCAGTTCTTC
>TRBV4-1|TRBJ2-5|NA|TRBD2
CASSINLAGQETQYF
TGCGCCAGCAGCATTAATCTAGCGGGCCAAGAGACCCAGTACTTC
>TRBV11-2|TRBJ1-4|many|TRBD1
CASSLKGQGLEKLFF
TGTGCCAGCAGCTTAAAGGGACAGGGTCTGGAAAAACTGTTTTTT
>TRBV7-6|TRBJ2-5|NA|TRBD1
CASSLRWTGETQYF
TGTGCCAGCAGCTTAAGGTGGACAGGAGAGACCCAGTACTTC
>TRBV25-1|TRBJ1-2|NA|NA
CASSEPDRYGYTF
TGTGCCAGCAGTGAACCGGACAGATATGGCTACACCTTC
>TRBV19|TRBJ2-3|NA|TRBD2
CASSLTGTSGGARTDTQYF
TGTGCCAGTAGTCTCACCGGGACTAGCGGGGGGGCCAGGACAGATACGCAGTATTTT
>TRBV28|TRBJ1-5|once|TRBD1
CASSRRGEWRGLQPQHF
TGTGCCAGCAGCCGCAGGGGGGAATGGAGGGGCTTACAGCCCCAGCATTTT
>TRBV2|TRBJ2-1|NA|NA
CASSDSGRRDEQFF
TGTGCCAGCTCAGACTCCGGACGGCGGGATGAGCAGTTCTTC
>TRBV5-1|TRBJ1-3|NA|TRBD1
CASSPGQGGMPSGNTIYF
TGCGCCAGCAGCCCAGGACAGGGAGGGATGCCATCTGGAAACACCATATATTTT
>TRBV5-1|TRBJ2-7|few|NA
CASSSFGQGWYEQYF
TGCGCCAGCAGCTCATTCGGGCAGGGTTGGTACGAGCAGTACTTC
>TRBV7-2|TRBJ2-3|NA|NA
CASSLVRGGTTDTQYF
TGTGCCAGCAGCTTAGTGAGGGGGGGCACTACAGATACGCAGTATTTT
>TRBV6-1|TRBJ1-2|NA|TRBD1
CASKKTGDINYGYTF
TGTGCCAGCAAGAAAACAGGGGACATTAACTATGGCTACACCTTC
>TRBV29-1|TRBJ2-7|NA|NA
CSVRLVDSYEQYF
TGCAGCGTCAGACTAGTTGACTCCTACGAGCAGTACTTC
>TRBV18|TRBJ2-7|NA|TRBD2
CASSPPGRGSYEQYF
TGTGCCAGCTCACCCCCCGGGCGGGGGAGCTACGAGCAGTACTTC
>TRBV29-1|TRBJ2-1|NA|NA
CSAPAGWDEQFF
TGCAGCGCTCCCGCAGGGTGGGATGAGCAGTTCTTC
>TRBV19|TRBJ2-5|NA|NA
CASGTGFQETQYF
TGTGCCAGTGGGACTGGCTTCCAAGAGACCCAGTACTTC
>TRBV4-2|TRBJ2-7|NA|TRBD1
CASSSTRQGLNEQYF
TGTGCCAGCAGCTCCACCCGACAGGGTCTTAACGAGCAGTACTTC
>TRBV6-4|TRBJ2-7|NA|NA
CASGDFLKPYEQYF
TGTGCCAGCGGTGACTTCCTAAAACCCTACGAGCAGTACTTC
>TRBV7-2|TRBJ1-2|NA|TRBD1
CASSLAGTGGLYGYTF
TGTGCCAGCAGCTTAGCGGGGACAGGGGGGTTATATGGCTACACCTTC
>TRBV6-4|TRBJ2-1|NA|TRBD2
CASSDSGGAISAEQFF
TGTGCCAGCAGTGATTCGGGGGGGGCCATCAGCGCTGAGCAGTTCTTC
>TRBV7-6|TRBJ2-7|NA|TRBD1
CASSLAAGQGAAYEQYF
TGTGCCAGCAGCTTAGCGGCAGGACAGGGGGCGGCCTACGAGCAGTACTTC
>TRBV5-8|TRBJ2-7|NA|NA
CASSLARGQQYF
TGTGCCAGCAGCTTGGCCAGGGGCCAGCAGTACTTC
>TRBV4-3|TRBJ2-1|NA|TRBD2
CASSQPTSGPYNEQFF
TGCGCCAGCAGCCAACCTACTAGCGGGCCTTACAATGAGCAGTTCTTC
>TRBV4-2|TRBJ2-7|NA|NA
CASSQRTEGYEQYF
TGTGCCAGCAGCCAACGGACGGAGGGCTACGAGCAGTACTTC
>TRBV28|TRBJ2-3|NA|TRBD2
CASSLGAGGPTDTQYF
TGTGCCAGCAGTTTAGGGGCGGGGGGGCCGACAGATACGCAGTATTTT
>TRBV19|TRBJ1-5|NA|TRBD1
CASSIKGTGVGQPQHF
TGTGCCAGTAGTATAAAGGGGACAGGGGTTGGTCAGCCCCAGCATTTT
>TRBV18|TRBJ2-7|once|TRBD2
CASSPSGQPYEQYF
TGTGCCAGCTCACCTAGCGGGCAACCCTACGAGCAGTACTTC
>TRBV18|TRBJ1-4|NA|TRBD1
CASSPRTGRSEKLFF
TGTGCCAGCTCACCCAGGACAGGGCGTTCGGAAAAACTGTTTTTT
>TRBV19|TRBJ1-5|once|TRBD1
CASSMTGGWQPQHF
TGTGCCAGTAGTATGACAGGGGGCTGGCAGCCCCAGCATTTT
>TRBV9|TRBJ2-3|NA|NA
CASSRSWGRGPTDTQYF
TGTGCCAGCAGCCGTAGCTGGGGGCGGGGGCCCACAGATACGCAGTATTTT
>TRBV28|TRBJ1-6|once|NA
CASSLGLSSYNSPLHF
TGTGCCAGCAGTTTAGGTCTGAGCTCCTATAATTCACCCCTCCACTTT
>TRBV9|TRBJ2-3|NA|NA
CASNPGLGTDTQYF
TGTGCCAGCAACCCAGGACTGGGAACAGATACGCAGTATTTT
>TRBV6-5|TRBJ1-2|NA|TRBD1
CASSYGGTGGGYTF
TGTGCCAGCAGTTACGGAGGGACAGGGGGCGGCTACACCTTC
>TRBV5-4|TRBJ1-2|once|NA
CASSPLTGYYGYTF
TGTGCCAGCAGCCCCCTGACCGGGTACTATGGCTACACCTTC
>TRBV5-1|TRBJ1-5|NA|NA
CASRLEGQGNQPQHF
TGCGCCAGCAGACTTGAGGGGCAGGGGAACCAGCCCCAGCATTTT
>TRBV18|TRBJ2-1|NA|TRBD1
CASSPLGQGDEQFF
TGTGCCAGCTCACCACTCGGACAGGGCGATGAGCAGTTCTTC
>TRBV18|TRBJ1-2|few|NA
CASSPSQSGGGYTF
TGTGCCAGCTCACCCTCCCAGAGCGGAGGCGGCTACACCTTC
>TRBV6-5|TRBJ2-7|few|NA
CASSYEAVPEQYF
TGTGCCAGCAGTTACGAGGCAGTACCCGAGCAGTACTTC
>TRBV6-1|TRBJ2-3|NA|NA
CASSEIRTDTQYF
TGTGCCAGCAGTGAAATCAGGACAGATACGCAGTATTTT
>TRBV5-8|TRBJ2-3|NA|TRBD1
CASSFRSTGSTDTQYF
TGTGCCAGCAGTTTCCGATCGACAGGGAGCACAGATACGCAGTATTTT
>TRBV5-1|TRBJ1-1|few|NA
CASSPSEGGYTEAFF
TGCGCCAGCAGCCCCTCGGAAGGGGGATACACTGAAGCTTTCTTT
>TRBV21-1|TRBJ1-1|once|NA
CASSKMGQGINTEAFF
TGTGCCAGCAGCAAAATGGGGCAGGGGATCAACACTGAAGCTTTCTTT
>TRBV6-4|TRBJ2-3|many|TRBD2
CASSGTSGTDTQYF
TGTGCCAGCAGTGGGACTAGCGGCACAGATACGCAGTATTTT